The sequence of this T cell receptor beta chain was determined in a study of blood T cell repertoires in COVID-19. V lost 6 bases and J 2 bases, leaving 11 bases between the germline ends. The CDR3 is 14 residues long. Germline loops: CDR1 MNHEY, CDR2 SMNVEV (reference sequence). Using immunoSEQ multiplex PCR, the repertoire was profiled, and TCRdb retains in-frame clones only, with some absent. The sample has 200,000 to 300,000 clones, 88% seen once. The chain carries TRBV27 and TRBJ1-5; D not certain. The TCR was taken from a woman aged 30 to 39 with acute or convalescent COVID-19. What was sequenced was peripheral blood. This CDR3 reads CASSAVLGNQPQHF. CDR3 nucleotides: TGTGCCAGCAGCGCCGTCTTAGGCAATCAGCCCCAGCATTTT.